One sample yielded the 10 T cell receptor beta chains listed below, sequenced in a study of cytomegalovirus exposure and HLA in healthy donors. 60 Vbeta and 13 Jbeta primers were used in PCR. Clones were read by immunoSEQ multiplex PCR, and TCRdb kept only the in-frame ones, dropping some. The table shows 120,000 to 150,000 clones, with about 66% occurring only once. Sequenced sample: PBMCs. These receptor sequences come from a male donor in good health and CMV-seronegative.

This clone was seen more than once but under ten times. This rearrangement joins TRBV5-1 to TRBJ1-1; maybe TRBD1 (6 bases). The CDR3 consists of 15 residues. V lost 3 bases and J lost 0, with 12 bases in between. Germline V CDR1 and CDR2: SGHRS, YFSETQ. In nucleotides, the CDR3 is TGCGCCAGCAGCTGGGAACAGGGCTTGAACACTGAAGCTTTCTTT. Amino acid sequence: CASSWEQGLNTEAFF.

The rearrangement links TRBV2 to TRBJ1-1; D remains ambiguous. The CDR3 length is 13 residues. Germline V gives CDR1 SNHLY, CDR2 FYNNEI. The V end was cut by 3 bases, the J end by 4 bases, with 9 bases between. CDR3 nucleotide sequence: TGTGCCAGCAGTGAGCGGCAAATCACTGAAGCTTTCTTT. Amino acids: CASSERQITEAFF.

This clone was observed a handful of times. The chain combines TRBV19 with TRBJ1-1; 9 positions match TRBD1. Germline values: CDR1 LNHDA, CDR2 SQIVND (reference sequence). With 5 bases clipped from V and 6 bases from J, the junction kept 10 bases outside the gene matches. The CDR3 has 15 amino acids. The CDR3 reads CASSGQTGGLPEAFF. For the CDR3, the DNA is TGTGCCAGTAGTGGCCAGACAGGGGGACTACCTGAAGCTTTCTTT.

The chain is built from TRBV19 and TRBJ1-5; 8 bases map to TRBD1. Germline V CDR1 and CDR2: LNHDA, SQIVND (reference sequence). The CDR3 is 17 residues long. V was clipped by 4 bases and J by 4 bases; unmatched bases: 12. Here the CDR3 reads CASSTPSGDRLNQPQHF. In DNA, the CDR3 is TGTGCCAGTAGTACCCCATCGGGGGACAGGTTGAATCAGCCCCAGCATTTT.

This clone was seen a single time. This sequence joins TRBV10-3 and TRBJ2-3; the D gene is possibly TRBD2 (6 bases). Germline CDR1 is ENHRY and CDR2 is SYGVKD. The CDR3 has 13 amino acids. The V end lost 2 bases, the J end lost 8 bases, and 11 bases lay between the germline ends. Here the CDR3 reads CAISESLGGTQYF. CDR3 nucleotide sequence: TGTGCCATCAGTGAGAGCCTGGGGGGTACGCAGTATTTT.

The V gene is TRBV6-1, the J gene TRBJ2-5; D call uncertain. The CDR3 sequence is 12 residues long. Germline loops: CDR1 MNHNS, CDR2 SASEGT. V shed 2 bases and J shed 7 bases, with 8 bases lying between them. CDR3 protein: CASSETPGTQYF. The DNA of the CDR3 is TGTGCCAGCAGTGAAACTCCGGGGACCCAGTACTTC.

This rearrangement joins TRBV28 to TRBJ1-1; 9 nucleotides match TRBD1. Unmatched junction bases numbered 7, after V lost 4 bases and J lost 4 bases. Germline assignment: CDR1 MDHEN and CDR2 SYDVKM. The CDR3 totals 15 residues. The CDR3 region has the DNA TGTGCCAGCAGTTCCGGACAGGGGTGGTCCACTGAAGCTTTCTTT. It is translated as CASSSGQGWSTEAFF.

The chain combines TRBV7-9 with TRBJ1-4; 7 nucleotides align to TRBD1. The length of the CDR3 is 16 residues. Per germline, CDR1 SEHNR and CDR2 FQNEAQ (reference sequence). V was pared by 4 bases and J by 2 bases, with 7 bases of the junction left unmatched. CDR3 region: CASSYETTGTNEKLFF. The CDR3 DNA reads TGTGCCAGCAGCTACGAAACGACAGGGACTAATGAAAAACTGTTTTTT.

The rearrangement uses TRBV19 and TRBJ1-1; D is uncertain. This CDR3 has 16 residues. The germline CDR1 and CDR2 sequences are LNHDA and SQIVND (reference sequence). With 2 bases removed from V and 1 base from J, the gap between germline ends came to 14 bases. The DNA for the CDR3 is TGTGCCAGTAGTATAAACCCGGGATGGGGGAACACTGAAGCTTTCTTT. Translated: CASSINPGWGNTEAFF.

In its sample, this clone was seen a few times. This chain connects TRBV7-9 to TRBJ1-1; TRBD1 matches 8 bases. V lost 2 bases and J lost 0; bases outside the gene matches: 2. From germline, CDR1 is SEHNR and CDR2 FQNEAQ (reference sequence). The CDR3 has 15 amino acids. CDR3 nucleotides: TGTGCCAGCAGCTTACGACAGGGGATGAACACTGAAGCTTTCTTT. Its protein product is CASSLRQGMNTEAFF.